Included here is one T cell receptor beta chain sequence, with context. In the original processing: For nucleated cells, counts were estimated from reference gene primer amplification. Here immunoSEQ multiplex PCR was the method, and the copy in TCRdb shows in-frame clones only, minus some. D and trimming come from the DNA, and the V and J calls and clone size come from that table. The table shows more than 250,000 clones, with roughly 87% occurring only once. This record belongs to a study of blood T cell repertoires in COVID-19. Study-level background: The cDNA or gDNA used as material had been derived from T cells, B-cell-depleted T cells, or PBMCs.

V lost 6 bases and J 2 bases, leaving 10 bases between the germline ends. CDR3 length: 12 amino acids. The germline CDR1 and CDR2 sequences are SQVTM and ANQGSEA. The sequence derives from a human donor in a cohort sampled during active COVID-19. Sequences were obtained from peripheral blood. V and J are TRBV29-1 and TRBJ2-5, with D tentatively TRBD1 (6 bases). The CDR3 bases are TGCAGCGTCCTGACAGGTCAAGAGACCCAGTACTTC. It yields the protein CSVLTGQETQYF.